These 23 T cell receptor beta chains share one sample of origin, sequenced in a study of T cell changes during pregnancy in multiple sclerosis. Here immunoSEQ multiplex PCR was the method, and the copy in TCRdb shows in-frame clones only, minus some. Among tens of thousands of clones listed, 90% were seen once. Sequences were derived from peripheral blood, sampled in the first trimester of pregnancy. These receptors were taken from a female donor in good health, enrolled as a control in a pregnancy study.

This sequence joins TRBV19 and TRBJ2-3; 11 bases match TRBD1. The V segment lost 10 bases and the J segment 3 bases; nucleotides outside the gene matches: 6. The CDR3 contains 14 residues. In germline, CDR1 is LNHDA, CDR2 SQIVND (reference sequence). The CDR3 here is CATGQGAQTDTQYF. As DNA, the CDR3 is TGTGCCACTGGACAGGGGGCGCAGACAGATACGCAGTATTTT.

The rearrangement joins TRBV6-1 to TRBJ2-3; D might be TRBD2 (5 bases). Trimming took off 10 bases at V and 1 base at J, with 18 bases between the two ends. Germline-derived CDR1 and CDR2 are MNHNS and SASEGT. The CDR3 runs 15 residues. The chain's CDR3 is CATRGTPLGTDTQYF. The CDR3 DNA reads as TGTGCCACCCGGGGTACTCCGCTGGGCACAGATACGCAGTATTTT.

The V call is TRBV6-1, the J call TRBJ1-2; the D is unclear. The germline gives CDR1 MNHNS, CDR2 SASEGT. Trimming pared 4 bases from V and 1 base from J, leaving 10 bases between. The CDR3 runs 14 residues. Here the CDR3 DNA reads TGTGCCAGCAGTGCATGGCACCTTAACTATGGCTACACCTTC. Translating it yields CASSAWHLNYGYTF.

The chain recombines TRBV5-4 with TRBJ1-6; 7 bases are shared with TRBD1. The V gene's germline CDR1 is SGHNT and CDR2 YYREEE (reference sequence). After removal of 4 bases from V and 14 bases from J, the junction contained 12 bases not matched to a gene. This CDR3 has 14 amino acids. The CDR3 nucleotides read TGTGCCAGCAGCCCCGGACAGGCCCGATTGACCCTCCACTTT. It codes for CASSPGQARLTLHF.

The chain recombines TRBV6-5 with TRBJ2-3; weak D call: TRBD2 (6 bases). CDR3 length: 16 residues. CDR1 is MNHEY, CDR2 SVGAGI, per germline. V was trimmed by 3 bases and J by 0 bases, leaving 13 bases between them. Here the CDR3 reads CASSYSGRYSTDTQYF. In DNA form, the CDR3 reads TGTGCCAGCAGTTATAGCGGAAGATATAGCACAGATACGCAGTATTTT.

The chain is built from TRBV19 and TRBJ2-4, with 10 bases lining up with TRBD2. The CDR3 is made up of 15 amino acids. Germline CDR1 LNHDA, CDR2 SQIVND (reference sequence). The trim removed 4 bases at V and 7 bases at J, leaving 7 bases unmatched. The CDR3 nucleotides are TGTGCCAGTAGTAGGGTGCTAGCGGGGGTTAACATTCAGTACTTC. The encoded protein is CASSRVLAGVNIQYF.

The rearrangement links TRBV2 to TRBJ1-5; D is unclear. Germline loops: CDR1 SNHLY, CDR2 FYNNEI. Trimming left V 5 bases short and J 5 bases short, with 10 bases between. The CDR3 contains 13 residues. The CDR3 nucleotides are TGTGCCAGCAGTTCGGGTCTTGATCAGCCCCAGCATTTT. Protein: CASSSGLDQPQHF.

The V gene is TRBV2, the J gene TRBJ1-1; 8 positions match TRBD1. CDR1 and CDR2 from the germline V gene are SNHLY and FYNNEI. V trimming: 7 bases; J trimming: 0 bases; junction bases outside the gene matches: 10. The CDR3 length is 16 residues. This CDR3 reads CASTPKPGGMNTEAFF. For the CDR3, the DNA is TGTGCCAGCACTCCTAAGCCAGGGGGCATGAACACTGAAGCTTTCTTT.

V usage is TRBV7-2 and J usage is TRBJ1-5, with D possibly matching TRBD1 (6 bases). V gave up 5 bases and J gave up 5 bases, with 16 bases separating them. CDR1 is SGHTA, CDR2 FQGNSA, per germline. This CDR3 spans 15 amino acids. The CDR3 loop reads CASSLDRYQDQPQHF. The CDR3 bases are TGTGCCAGCAGCCTAGACAGGTATCAGGATCAGCCCCAGCATTTT.

This sequence joins TRBV5-1 and TRBJ2-3; D unclear. V lost 0 bases, J lost 2 bases, and 7 bases lay in between. Germline V CDR1 and CDR2: SGHRS, YFSETQ. The length of the CDR3 is 14 residues. The CDR3 loop is CASSLEPSTDTQYF. CDR3 DNA: TGCGCCAGCAGCTTGGAGCCATCCACAGATACGCAGTATTTT.

The V gene is TRBV28, the J gene TRBJ2-2; 9 nucleotides align to TRBD1. With 6 bases clipped from V and 8 bases from J, the junction kept 7 bases outside the gene matches. The germline V gene encodes CDR1 MDHEN and CDR2 SYDVKM. The CDR3 spans 14 residues. The CDR3 reads CASRGTGGAGELFF. The DNA of the CDR3 is TGTGCCAGCAGGGGAACAGGGGGCGCAGGGGAGCTGTTTTTT.

This sequence joins TRBV9 and TRBJ2-3; D may be TRBD2 (6 bases). V was trimmed by 3 bases and J by 4 bases, leaving 9 bases between them. From germline, CDR1 is SGDLS and CDR2 YYNGEE. The CDR3 is made up of 13 amino acids. CDR3 DNA sequence: TGTGCCAGCAGCGCAGGAGGGGCAGATACGCAGTATTTT. Amino acid sequence: CASSAGGADTQYF.

The V and J genes are TRBV5-1 and TRBJ2-3, with 7 bases identical to TRBD2. The V gene end was trimmed by 0 bases and the J gene end by 3 bases; junction bases not matched to a gene: 16. The germline V gene encodes CDR1 SGHRS and CDR2 YFSETQ. The CDR3 has 19 amino acids. Here the CDR3 reads CASSLAGPLAGAVTDTQYF. CDR3 DNA: TGCGCCAGCAGCTTGGCGGGACCTTTGGCGGGAGCGGTGACAGATACGCAGTATTTT. Combining the CDR3 with reference TRBV5-1 and TRBJ2-3 gives the whole variable domain KAGVTQTPRYLIKTRGQQVTLSCSPISGHRSVSWYQQTPGQGLQFLFEYFSETQRNKGNFPGRFSGRQFSNSRSEMNVSTLELGDSALYLCASSLAGPLAGAVTDTQYFGPGTRLTVL.

V is TRBV6-1 and J is TRBJ1-5; no clear D gene. The germline V and J ends were trimmed by 9 bases and 7 bases, with 10 bases remaining between them. The CDR3 covers 11 residues. CDR1 MNHNS and CDR2 SASEGT come from the germline V gene. CDR3 nucleotides: TGTGCCAGTCGGACTGAGCAGCCCCAGCATTTT. Its translation: CASRTEQPQHF.

The gene calls are TRBV28 and TRBJ1-2; 8 positions agree with TRBD1. Losses at the gene ends were 6 bases for V and 5 bases for J; bases not matched to a gene: 8. The germline V gene has CDR1 MDHEN and CDR2 SYDVKM. CDR3 length: 14 residues. CDR3 in amino acids: CASRSTGGRYGYTF. In nucleotides, the CDR3 is TGTGCCAGCAGAAGTACAGGGGGGAGGTATGGCTACACCTTC.

The count of this clone is one. This sequence joins TRBV6-1 and TRBJ1-1; D uncertain. The CDR3 sequence is 15 residues long. V was clipped by 6 bases and J by 1 base, with 15 bases between them. Per germline, CDR1 MNHNS and CDR2 SASEGT. CDR3 residues: CASSRTLDPNTEAFF. CDR3 coding DNA: TGTGCCAGCAGCCGGACTCTGGACCCGAACACTGAAGCTTTCTTT.

On this clone: The junction shows a germline mismatch at one end, possibly a read error. The chain is built from TRBV7-9 and TRBJ1-2; D is unresolved. CDR1 and CDR2 from the germline V gene are SEHNR and FQNEAQ (reference sequence). CDR3 length: 10 amino acids. The CDR3 is CASSPRDHPF. For the CDR3, the DNA is TGTGCCAGCAGCCCCCGGGATCATCCTTTC.

The V call is TRBV10-3, the J call TRBJ2-1; 9 bases are a match to TRBD2. J gave up 10 bases and V 1 base, and 8 bases lay outside the gene matches. The CDR3 is 15 amino acids. Germline V gene lookup returns CDR1 ENHRY and CDR2 SYGVKD. The CDR3 reads CAISEFGTSSSEQFF. The CDR3 DNA follows: TGTGCCATCAGTGAGTTCGGGACTAGCAGTTCCGAGCAGTTCTTC.

The rearrangement joins TRBV9 to TRBJ2-1; D unresolved. CDR1 SGDLS and CDR2 YYNGEE come from the germline V gene. Trimming removed 6 bases from V and 5 bases from J, with 18 bases in between. This CDR3 region has 15 residues. CDR3 residues: CASTPTAFLNNEQFF. In nucleotides, the CDR3 is TGTGCCAGCACCCCAACAGCCTTTCTTAACAATGAGCAGTTCTTC.

The V gene is TRBV2, the J gene TRBJ2-3; 10 positions match TRBD2. The V gene end was trimmed by 2 bases and the J gene end by 4 bases; junction bases not matched to a gene: 3. Germline loops: CDR1 SNHLY, CDR2 FYNNEI. There are 15 residues in the CDR3. CDR3 nucleotide sequence: TGTGCCAGCAGTGAACGACTAGCGGGTGCAGATACGCAGTATTTT. It specifies CASSERLAGADTQYF.

This clone appeared a single time. The rearrangement joins TRBV10-3 to TRBJ2-5, with a possible D match to TRBD2 (5 bases). Trimming cost V 3 bases and J 5 bases, with 13 bases left between them. The CDR3 runs to 14 residues. Germline values: CDR1 ENHRY, CDR2 SYGVKD. The CDR3 protein is CAISESTSRETQYF. Written as DNA, the CDR3 is TGTGCCATCAGTGAAAGTACTAGTCGGGAGACCCAGTACTTC.

The chain employs TRBV4-1 and TRBJ2-1; 7 nucleotides agree with TRBD2. The trim removed 1 base at V and 3 bases at J, leaving 9 bases unmatched. The CDR3 sequence is 17 residues long. CDR1 is MGHRA and CDR2 is YSYEKL in the germline V gene. DNA for the CDR3: TGCGCCAGCAGCCAAGGGTTACTAGCGTCAATCTACAATGAGCAGTTCTTC. Translation gives CASSQGLLASIYNEQFF.

The V gene is TRBV9, the J gene TRBJ2-3, with 7 nucleotides matching TRBD1. V shed 0 bases, J shed 0 bases, and the junction held 4 bases outside the gene matches. The CDR3 extends over 16 amino acids. Germline V gene sequence: CDR1 SGDLS, CDR2 YYNGEE. CDR3 amino acids: CASSVVGGGSTDTQYF. CDR3 coding DNA: TGTGCCAGCAGCGTAGTAGGGGGCGGGAGCACAGATACGCAGTATTTT. The full variable domain, completed using reference TRBV9 and TRBJ2-3, is DSGVTQTPKHLITATGQRVTLRCSPRSGDLSVYWYQQSLDQGLQFLIQYYNGEERAKGNILERFSAQQFPDLHSELNLSSLELGDSALYFCASSVVGGGSTDTQYFGPGTRLTVL.